A selection of T cell receptor beta chains follows, all from one sample in a study of shared clonotypes between healthy human individuals. The repertoire was sequenced with immunoSEQ multiplex PCR; TCRdb's copy has only in-frame clones and lacks some. The sample includes roughly 490,000 clones, roughly 85% of them seen just once. Sequenced: PBMCs. The source is a woman aged 40 to 50 in good health. Some clones in this sample may be carry-over from other donors' samples. CDR3s include the opening cysteine and the closing phenylalanine or tryptophan. Each record gives: V gene, D gene, clone size, J gene, CDR3 protein, CDR3 DNA. The D gene is left open where the match is weak. Size tells how often a clone was seen (once, few, many) or the class of an expanded clone, and some rows leave it out.

>TRBV7-9|.|.|TRBJ1-2
CASSLAMSYGYTF
TGTGCCAGCAGCTTAGCGATGAGCTATGGCTACACCTTC
>TRBV28|.|.|TRBJ1-3
CASSLAMRSGNTIYF
TGTGCCAGCAGTTTAGCCATGCGATCTGGAAACACCATATATTTT
>TRBV7-9|TRBD2|.|TRBJ2-1
CASSPSGRPDNEQFF
TGTGCCAGCAGCCCTAGCGGGAGACCAGACAATGAGCAGTTCTTC
>TRBV7-9|.|.|TRBJ1-5
CASSPAQNYSNQPQHF
TGCGCCAGCAGCCCAGCTCAGAACTATAGCAATCAGCCCCAGCATTTT
>TRBV6-4|.|few|TRBJ2-3
CASSDLSGDADTQYF
TGTGCCAGCAGTGACCTTAGCGGAGATGCGGATACGCAGTATTTT
>TRBV28|TRBD1|.|TRBJ2-7
CASSLPGQGARAYEQYF
TGTGCCAGCAGTTTACCTGGACAGGGGGCTCGGGCCTACGAGCAGTACTTC
>TRBV11-2|.|.|TRBJ2-1
CASSLAARLSYNEQFF
TGTGCCAGCAGCTTAGCGGCTCGGCTATCCTACAATGAGCAGTTCTTC
>TRBV5-6|.|once|TRBJ2-5
CASSQGIPAQETQYF
TGTGCCAGCAGCCAGGGTATCCCCGCACAAGAGACCCAGTACTTC
>TRBV29-1|TRBD2|.|TRBJ2-1
CRVEVLAGGKGQFF
TGCAGAGTTGAGGTTCTAGCGGGAGGGAAGGGGCAGTTCTTC
>TRBV7-8|TRBD2|.|TRBJ2-3
CASSWSGRSTDTQYF
TGTGCCAGCAGCTGGAGCGGGAGGAGCACAGATACGCAGTATTTT
>TRBV4-3|.|.|TRBJ2-7
CASSQAKGGRSYEQYF
TGCGCCAGCAGCCAAGCTAAGGGGGGCAGATCCTACGAGCAGTACTTC
>TRBV4-3|TRBD1|.|TRBJ2-5
CASSRDRGRGTQYF
TGCGCCAGCAGCCGAGACAGGGGGCGGGGGACCCAGTACTTC
>TRBV11-2|.|.|TRBJ2-2
CASSADRTGELFF
TGTGCCAGCAGCGCAGACAGGACCGGGGAGCTGTTTTTT
>TRBV28|.|.|TRBJ2-2
CASSLQGTGELFF
TGTGCCAGCAGTTTACAAGGAACCGGGGAGCTGTTTTTT
>TRBV28|.|.|TRBJ1-5
CASSIGQPQHF
TGTGCCAGCAGCATCGGACAGCCCCAGCATTTT
>TRBV7-9|TRBD2|many|TRBJ2-1
CASSYRREVPNEQFF
TGTGCCAGCAGTTACAGGCGGGAGGTTCCCAATGAGCAGTTCTTC
>TRBV5-1|TRBD2|.|TRBJ2-7
CASSSGTSGTHEQYF
TGCGCCAGCAGCTCCGGGACTAGCGGGACCCACGAGCAGTACTTC
>TRBV7-3|TRBD2|.|TRBJ2-1
CASSLRLAGRNEQFF
TGTGCCAGCAGCTTAAGACTAGCGGGACGCAATGAGCAGTTCTTC
>TRBV29-1|.|.|TRBJ1-1
CSGRLRGNTEAFF
TGCAGCGGTAGACTCCGGGGAAACACTGAAGCTTTCTTT
>TRBV5-1|TRBD2|.|TRBJ2-2
CASRDGTSGTGELFF
TGCGCCAGCAGGGACGGGACTAGCGGGACCGGGGAGCTGTTTTTT
>TRBV18|.|.|TRBJ2-5
CASSSSVSKQETQYF
TGTGCCAGCTCCTCCTCAGTTTCGAAGCAAGAGACCCAGTACTTC
>TRBV5-1|.|.|TRBJ2-3
CASSLGQFPDTQYF
TGCGCCAGCAGCTTGGGCCAGTTTCCAGATACGCAGTATTTT
>TRBV5-1|TRBD2|.|TRBJ2-3
CASSRLAGITDTQYF
TGCGCCAGCAGCCGACTAGCGGGAATTACAGATACGCAGTATTTT
>TRBV6-6|.|.|TRBJ2-2
CASRRHTNTGELFF
TGTGCCAGTCGGCGACATACAAACACCGGGGAGCTGTTTTTT
>TRBV5-4|.|many|TRBJ1-4
CASSREGGPNEKLFF
TGTGCCAGCAGCCGGGAGGGAGGGCCTAATGAAAAACTGTTTTTT
>TRBV14|.|once|TRBJ2-2
CASSLGTFVGTGELFF
TGTGCCAGCAGCCTAGGGACCTTTGTGGGCACCGGGGAGCTGTTTTTT
>TRBV28|.|.|TRBJ1-1
CASTKVGNTEAFF
TGTGCCAGCACCAAGGTGGGGAACACTGAAGCTTTCTTT
>TRBV19|.|.|TRBJ2-1
CASSMGTGNEQFF
TGTGCCAGTAGTATGGGGACGGGGAATGAGCAGTTCTTC
>TRBV6-1|TRBD1|.|TRBJ1-5
CASTRTGEGNQPQHF
TGTGCCAGCACTAGGACAGGGGAAGGCAATCAGCCCCAGCATTTT
>TRBV6-5|.|.|TRBJ1-5
CASSPTGLNQPQHF
TGTGCCAGCAGCCCAACCGGATTAAATCAGCCCCAGCATTTT
>TRBV29-1|.|few|TRBJ1-1
CSGGSGNTEAFF
TGCAGCGGCGGATCAGGTAACACTGAAGCTTTCTTT
>TRBV6-1|.|.|TRBJ2-1
CASSVRSASSYNEQFF
TGTGCCAGCAGTGTTCGTAGCGCAAGCTCCTACAATGAGCAGTTCTTC
>TRBV29-1|TRBD1|.|TRBJ2-7
CSAEGQVEDEQYF
TGCAGCGCCGAGGGACAGGTTGAGGACGAGCAGTACTTC
>TRBV6-1|TRBD1|.|TRBJ1-4
CATRDSRNEKLFF
TGTGCCACCCGGGACAGCAGGAATGAAAAACTGTTTTTT
>TRBV15|TRBD1|.|TRBJ2-7
CATSWGQSEQYF
TGTGCCACCAGCTGGGGACAGTCCGAGCAGTACTTC
>TRBV5-3|.|.|TRBJ2-2
CARSFARENTGELFF
TGTGCCAGAAGCTTTGCGCGGGAGAACACCGGGGAGCTGTTTTTT
>TRBV7-8|.|.|TRBJ2-2
CASSLAENTGELFF
TGTGCCAGCAGCTTAGCGGAGAACACCGGGGAGCTGTTTTTT
>TRBV6-1|.|.|TRBJ2-7
CASRRSYEQYF
TGTGCCAGCAGGAGATCTTACGAGCAGTACTTC
>TRBV10-1|.|.|TRBJ2-7
CASSVEGVIYEQYF
TGCGCCAGCAGTGTAGAGGGGGTGATCTACGAGCAGTACTTC
>TRBV11-2|.|.|TRBJ2-7
CASSLVSYEQYF
TGTGCCAGCAGCCTGGTCTCCTACGAGCAGTACTTC